This is a list of T cell receptor beta chains from one sample in a study of blood T cell repertoires in COVID-19. The repertoire was sequenced with immunoSEQ multiplex PCR; TCRdb's copy has only in-frame clones and lacks some. The sample carries some 190,000 clones, 80% to 85% recorded once. Sequenced: PBMCs or T cells enriched from blood (not recorded which). The receptors were sampled from a woman aged 25 to 39 who had been exposed to COVID-19. CDR3s include the opening cysteine and the closing phenylalanine or tryptophan. A D gene is named only where the DNA matches it firmly. Rows may omit the clone size; those that give it use once, few, many or a size class.

>NA|TRBV29-1|13|TRBJ1-1|NA
CSVEELGGFEAFF
TGCAGCGTTGAAGAACTAGGAGGGTTTGAAGCTTTCTTT
>NA|TRBV4-1|14|TRBJ1-1|NA
CASSQVTGYGEAFF
TGCGCCAGCAGCCAAGTCACCGGGTATGGTGAAGCTTTCTTT
>NA|TRBV9|14|TRBJ2-7|NA
CASSLVGRGNEQYF
TGTGCCAGCAGCCTCGTGGGCCGAGGGAACGAGCAGTACTTC
>NA|TRBV11-2|18|TRBJ2-3|NA
CASSLDSPSYLYTDTQYF
TGTGCCAGCAGCTTAGACTCCCCTAGTTACCTGTACACAGATACGCAGTATTTT
>NA|TRBV7-9|13|TRBJ1-4|NA
CASSPEELWKLFF
TGTGCCAGCAGCCCTGAGGAGTTGTGGAAACTGTTTTTT
>TRBD1|TRBV11-2|18|TRBJ1-5|NA
CASSLDMWDRGSNQPQHF
TGTGCCAGCAGCTTAGATATGTGGGACAGGGGGTCCAATCAGCCCCAGCATTTT
>NA|TRBV7-2|14|TRBJ1-4|NA
CASSQGRSGEKLFF
TGTGCCAGCAGTCAAGGGCGGAGCGGTGAAAAACTGTTTTTT
>NA|TRBV7-3|15|TRBJ1-4|NA
CASSVNCSTNEKLFF
TGTGCCAGCAGCGTAAACTGTTCAACTAATGAAAAACTGTTTTTT
>TRBD1|TRBV30|15|TRBJ2-3|NA
CAWSMTGGMGDTQYF
TGTGCCTGGAGCATGACAGGGGGCATGGGAGATACGCAGTATTTT
>NA|TRBV7-6|15|TRBJ1-3|NA
CASSFNIASGNTIYF
TGTGCCAGCAGCTTCAACATAGCCTCTGGAAACACCATATATTTT
>NA|TRBV10-1|14|TRBJ1-6|once
CASSDDRENSPLHF
TGCGCCAGCAGTGATGACAGAGAGAATTCACCCCTCCACTTT
>NA|TRBV5-1|13|TRBJ2-1|few
CASSGRVGNEQFF
TGCGCCAGCTCAGGCAGGGTGGGAAATGAGCAGTTCTTC
>NA|TRBV9|14|TRBJ2-5|NA
CASNNREGEETQYF
TGTGCCAGCAACAACAGGGAGGGGGAGGAGACCCAGTACTTC
>NA|TRBV2|14|TRBJ1-5|NA
CASSVRGSNQPQHF
TGTGCCAGCAGTGTTAGGGGGAGCAATCAGCCCCAGCATTTT
>NA|TRBV7-2|16|TRBJ1-2|NA
CASSLPGSAGAGGYTF
TGTGCCAGCAGCCTACCCGGGAGTGCGGGCGCAGGTGGCTACACCTTC
>TRBD1|TRBV29-1|12|TRBJ1-2|NA
CSVVQGTYGYTF
TGCAGCGTTGTACAGGGGACCTATGGCTACACCTTC
>TRBD1|TRBV11-2|15|TRBJ2-7|NA
CASSFRGQGAREQYF
TGTGCCAGCAGCTTTAGGGGACAGGGGGCTAGAGAGCAGTACTTC
>NA|TRBV7-9|13|TRBJ2-7|once
CASSLETDYEQYF
TGTGCCAGCAGCTTGGAGACGGACTACGAGCAGTACTTC
>NA|TRBV7-2|16|TRBJ1-1|NA
CASSLDVQAVNTEAFF
TGTGCCAGCAGCTTAGATGTCCAGGCCGTTAACACTGAAGCTTTCTTT
>TRBD1|TRBV5-1|14|TRBJ2-7|NA
CASSLDRAFLEQYF
TGCGCCAGCAGCTTAGACAGGGCCTTTTTGGAGCAGTACTTC
>NA|TRBV2|13|TRBJ1-2|few
CASSGGGSGGYTF
TGTGCCAGCAGTGGGGGAGGGTCAGGAGGCTACACCTTC
>TRBD2|TRBV3-1/TRBV3-2|19|TRBJ2-1|NA
CASSMGLAGGHISYNEQFF
TGTGCCAGCAGCATGGGACTAGCGGGGGGACATATATCCTACAATGAGCAGTTCTTC
>TRBD1|TRBV10-3|13|TRBJ1-2|NA
CAIRSQGEIGYTF
TGTGCCATCAGATCCCAGGGGGAGATTGGCTACACCTTC
>NA|TRBV27|15|TRBJ2-7|once
CASSPPGTNSYEQYF
TGTGCCAGCAGTCCCCCAGGAACGAATTCCTACGAGCAGTACTTC
>TRBD2|TRBV25-1|13|TRBJ2-5|NA
CASRTSGSETQYF
TGTGCCAGCAGGACTAGCGGTTCCGAGACCCAGTACTTC
>NA|TRBV6-6|12|TRBJ2-7|few
CASSYSSAGQYF
TGTGCCAGCAGTTACTCCTCGGCGGGGCAGTACTTC
>NA|TRBV27|20|TRBJ2-1|NA
CASSTNRGHLAGELYNEQFF
TGTGCCAGCAGCACAAACAGGGGGCATCTAGCGGGGGAGCTATACAATGAGCAGTTCTTC
>NA|TRBV19|14|TRBJ1-1|NA
CASSIRGAVTEAFF
TGTGCCAGTAGTATTCGGGGGGCGGTCACTGAAGCTTTCTTT
>NA|TRBV3-1/TRBV3-2|15|TRBJ1-5|NA
CASSQLPGGDQPQHF
TGTGCCAGCAGCCAACTTCCAGGCGGGGACCAGCCCCAGCATTTT
>TRBD1|TRBV4-1|14|TRBJ1-2|once
CASSHPGDRNGYTF
TGCGCCAGCAGCCACCCTGGGGACAGAAATGGCTACACCTTC
>NA|TRBV6-4|16|TRBJ2-3|NA
CASSDSTGAGTDTQYF
TGTGCCAGCAGTGACTCGACAGGTGCTGGGACAGATACGCAGTATTTT
>TRBD1|TRBV19|16|TRBJ1-6|NA
CASRDPGQGLYSPLHF
TGTGCCAGTAGGGACCCGGGACAGGGCCTTTATTCACCCCTCCACTTT
>NA|TRBV6-5|13|TRBJ2-2|NA
CASSYPRTGELFF
TGTGCCAGCAGTTACCCGAGAACCGGGGAGCTGTTTTTT
>TRBD2|TRBV5-1|15|TRBJ2-1|NA
CASSLRLAGNNEQFF
TGCGCCAGCAGCTTGAGGCTAGCGGGGAACAATGAGCAGTTCTTC
>TRBD1|TRBV27|16|TRBJ2-7|once
CASSARQGARRYEQYF
TGTGCCAGCAGTGCCCGACAGGGGGCAAGGAGATACGAGCAGTACTTC
>TRBD1|TRBV30|15|TRBJ2-4|NA
CAWSVGTGTKNIQYF
TGTGCCTGGAGTGTAGGGACAGGGACAAAAAACATTCAGTACTTC
>NA|TRBV5-1|13|TRBJ1-1|NA
CASSAETGTGTFF
TGCGCCAGCAGCGCTGAAACAGGGACGGGAACTTTCTTT
>NA|TRBV19|15|TRBJ2-5|NA
CARGGTRGTEETQYF
TGTGCCAGAGGGGGTACCCGTGGGACGGAAGAGACCCAGTACTTC
>NA|TRBV7-9|12|TRBJ2-5|NA
CASSLAKGEQYF
TGTGCCAGCAGCTTAGCGAAGGGGGAGCAGTACTTC
>NA|TRBV7-9|13|TRBJ1-6|few
CASISSYNSPLHF
TGTGCCAGCATCAGCTCCTATAATTCACCCCTCCACTTT
>NA|TRBV27|13|TRBJ1-1|once
CASSLRGLSEAFF
TGTGCCAGCAGTTTAAGGGGCTTGTCTGAAGCTTTCTTT
>NA|TRBV11-2|15|TRBJ2-7|few
CASSLEGRRTDEQYF
TGTGCCAGCAGCTTAGAGGGGAGGCGTACGGACGAGCAGTACTTC
>TRBD1|TRBV7-3|14|TRBJ2-7|NA
CASSPGTGAYEQYF
TGTGCCAGCAGCCCCGGGACAGGAGCCTACGAGCAGTACTTC
>NA|TRBV27|13|TRBJ1-1|few
CASSLYRETEAFF
TGTGCCAGCAGTCTATACAGGGAGACTGAAGCTTTCTTT
>NA|TRBV7-2|16|TRBJ2-4|NA
CASSRGGPIAKNIQYF
TGTGCCAGCAGCAGAGGCGGTCCTATAGCCAAAAACATTCAGTACTTC
>TRBD2|TRBV19|16|TRBJ2-5|NA
CASGGLAGALRETQYF
TGTGCCAGTGGGGGACTAGCGGGGGCCTTACGGGAGACCCAGTACTTC